This T cell receptor (beta chain) is from a study of cytomegalovirus exposure and HLA in healthy donors. General observations from the study: Later analysis associated a missense DCLRE1C variant with TCR beta V- and J-gene trimming. Some public TCRs appeared in many individuals, while most sequences were rare. In an earlier analysis, most TCR beta V segments were productive about 87% or about 30% of the time.

Concerning this clone itself: Antigen specificity is unknown.

V shed 5 bases and J shed 4 bases, with 12 bases lying between them. Germline loops: CDR1 SGHTA, CDR2 FQGNSA. The CDR3 spans 14 residues. Use of 60 Vbeta and 13 Jbeta primers characterized the PCR. The protocol was immunoSEQ multiplex PCR, while the TCRdb copy is restricted to in-frame clones and leaves out a portion. This sample has 120,000 to 150,000 clones, with 72% found just once. This receptor was identified in a middle-aged man in good health and CMV-seronegative. This chain joins TRBV7-2 and TRBJ1-5; D unclear. Input material: PBMCs. The chain's CDR3 is CASSGLGGNQPQHF. CDR3 nucleotides: TGTGCCAGCAGCGGATTGGGCGGGAATCAGCCCCAGCATTTT.